Listed here are 28 T cell receptor beta chains from one sample, sequenced in a study of cytotoxic CD8 clonotypes in ibrutinib-treated CLL. The assay was immunoSEQ multiplex PCR, and TCRdb's table has in-frame clones only and misses some. The profile covers fewer than 90,000 clones, with 68% appearing a single time and under 6% taken by the ten largest. Specimen: PBMCs, collected after 12 months of ibrutinib treatment. These receptors all come from a human donor with chronic lymphocytic leukemia.

This clone was picked up a small number of times. The CDR3 sequence is CASHMGSGGGYTF. In DNA form, the CDR3 reads TGTGCCAGCCATATGGGATCGGGCGGTGGCTACACCTTC. This sequence joins TRBV19 and TRBJ1-2; D remains ambiguous. Germline lookup yields CDR1 LNHDA and CDR2 SQIVND (reference sequence). The germline V and J ends were trimmed by 9 bases and 7 bases, with 18 bases remaining between them. CDR3 length: 13 amino acids.

The rearrangement links TRBV28 to TRBJ2-1; 10 bases line up with TRBD2. J lost 0 bases, V lost 5 bases, and 4 bases had no gene match. Germline CDR1 MDHEN, CDR2 SYDVKM. The length of the CDR3 is 16 residues. The CDR3 sequence is CASSLAGASSYNEQFF. In DNA, the CDR3 is TGTGCCAGCAGTCTAGCGGGGGCTAGCTCCTACAATGAGCAGTTCTTC.

Regarding this clone: One end of the junction is discordant with germline, which a read error may explain. The V call is TRBV27, the J call TRBJ1-5; the D is unclear. Germline assignment: CDR1 MNHEY and CDR2 SMNVEV (reference sequence). This CDR3 comprises 14 residues. The DNA for the CDR3 is TGTGCCACCAGTTTACGGCATAGCAATCAGCCCCAGCATTTT. Its translation is CATSLRHSNQPQHF.

The chain is built from TRBV6-1 and TRBJ2-3; TRBD2 matches at 9 bases. Looked up from germline, CDR1 is MNHNS and CDR2 is SASEGT. After removal of 3 bases from V and 5 bases from J, the junction contained 6 bases not matched to a gene. This CDR3 is built from 15 residues. The CDR3 coding sequence is TGTGCCAGCAGTGAGTTGCGGGGGGGAAAAGATACGCAGTATTTT. Translating gives CASSELRGGKDTQYF.

The CDR3 loop is CATKRLLNTEAFF. The CDR3 DNA sequence: TGTGCCACCAAGCGTCTCCTGAACACTGAAGCTTTCTTT. V usage is TRBV2 and J usage is TRBJ1-1; no reliable D call. The germline V gene encodes CDR1 SNHLY and CDR2 FYNNEI. This CDR3 has 13 amino acids. Trimming left V 10 bases short and J 0 bases short, with 12 bases between.

Turning to this clone: Mismatch with germline at one junction end may stem from a read error. For the CDR3, the DNA is TGTGCCAGCAGCCCCAGGACAGCATCACCAGTCTTC. It yields the protein CASSPRTASPVF. The chain uses TRBV7-9 and TRBJ2-7, with D maybe TRBD1 (6 bases). This CDR3 has 12 residues. Germline lookup yields CDR1 SEHNR and CDR2 FQNEAQ (reference sequence).

This rearrangement joins TRBV4-2 to TRBJ1-5, with TRBD1 matching over 7 bases. Germline V gene sequence: CDR1 LGHNA, CDR2 YNFKEQ. The CDR3 has 16 residues. After removal of 4 bases from V and 5 bases from J, the junction contained 11 bases not matched to a gene. CDR3 DNA sequence: TGTGCCAGCAGCCGCACCCCGCAGGGGGTTGATCAGCCCCAGCATTTT. It translates to CASSRTPQGVDQPQHF.

V gene TRBV10-3 combines with J gene TRBJ1-5; 8 bases line up with TRBD1. Germline CDR1 and CDR2: ENHRY and SYGVKD. The CDR3 runs 14 residues. V gave up 5 bases and J gave up 4 bases; unmatched junction bases: 4. The CDR3 loop is CAISKDRANQPQHF. The CDR3 nucleotides read TGTGCCATCAGTAAGGACAGGGCGAATCAGCCCCAGCATTTT.

V and J are TRBV5-1 and TRBJ2-7, with D hard to call. CDR1 is SGHRS and CDR2 is YFSETQ in the germline V gene. The CDR3 spans 12 residues. Trimming stripped 0 bases from V and 5 bases from J, with 6 bases between. CDR3 DNA: TGCGCCAGCAGCTTGGGTGGCGACGAGCAGTACTTC. This encodes CASSLGGDEQYF.

Comment on this clone: This sample also contains other DNA sequences that code for the same CDR3. The chain uses TRBV27 and TRBJ2-7; D gene unclear. The CDR3 is 11 residues long. V shed 2 bases and J shed 3 bases, with 2 bases lying between them. The germline V gene encodes CDR1 MNHEY and CDR2 SMNVEV (reference sequence). The CDR3 loop is CASSLGYEQYF. CDR3 in DNA: TGTGCCAGCAGTTTAGGCTACGAGCAGTACTTC.

This clone has more than one count but fewer than ten. This rearrangement joins TRBV2 to TRBJ1-1, with a possible D match to TRBD1 (6 bases). V lost 3 bases, J lost 4 bases, and 27 bases lay in between. CDR3 length: 19 amino acids. Germline assignment: CDR1 SNHLY and CDR2 FYNNEI. CDR3 sequence reads: CASSEEGPNWGGFFTEAFF. The CDR3 DNA follows: TGTGCCAGCAGTGAGGAGGGACCTAATTGGGGGGGCTTTTTCACTGAAGCTTTCTTT.

This clone was counted once. The chain uses TRBV18 and TRBJ2-7; 7 bases fit TRBD1. The V gene's germline CDR1 is KGHSH and CDR2 LQKENI. CDR3 size: 14 residues. V was pared by 5 bases and J by 4 bases, with 8 bases of the junction left unmatched. Written as DNA, the CDR3 is TGTGCCAGCTCAAAGACAGGGTCCGGGTACGAGCAGTACTTC. Amino acid sequence: CASSKTGSGYEQYF.

The CDR3 sequence: CASSLWGDQPQHF. The DNA of the CDR3 is TGTGCCAGCAGCTTGTGGGGGGATCAGCCCCAGCATTTT. The gene calls are TRBV5-5 and TRBJ1-5; weak D call: TRBD1 (5 bases). The length of the CDR3 is 13 residues. V was cut by 1 base and J by 5 bases, with 7 bases left in between. Germline-derived CDR1 and CDR2 are SGHKS and YYEKEE (reference sequence).

The chain uses TRBV5-1 and TRBJ2-1, with D possibly TRBD1 on 7 matching bases. Trimming took 5 bases from V and 0 from J, leaving 12 bases between them. The CDR3 runs to 15 residues. CDR1 and CDR2 from the germline V gene are SGHRS and YFSETQ. The CDR3 here is CASRLRDSSYNEQFF. The CDR3 region has the DNA TGCGCCAGCAGGTTGCGGGACAGCTCCTACAATGAGCAGTTCTTC.

This chain connects TRBV19 to TRBJ1-1; 9 bases fit TRBD1. The CDR3 is made up of 14 amino acids. Germline trimming cut 7 bases from V and 7 bases from J; bases unmatched to any gene: 10. Germline V gives CDR1 LNHDA, CDR2 SQIVND (reference sequence). The CDR3, as DNA: TGTGCCAGTACGGACAGGGGAGCCCCCCTTGAAGCTTTCTTT. Translated: CASTDRGAPLEAFF. Variable domain in full (rest from reference TRBV19 and TRBJ1-1): DGGITQSPKYLFRKEGQNVTLSCEQNLNHDAMYWYRQDPGQGLRLIYYSQIVNDFQKGDIAEGYSVSREKKESFPLTVTSAQKNPTAFYLCASTDRGAPLEAFFGQGTRLTVV.

The rearrangement links TRBV7-8 to TRBJ1-6; 7 nucleotides match TRBD1. Germline CDR1 SGHVS, CDR2 FQNEAQ. Losses at the gene ends were 7 bases for V and 7 bases for J; bases not matched to a gene: 10. The CDR3 has 15 residues. The CDR3 is CASTLRGQENSPLHF. DNA of the CDR3: TGTGCCAGCACCCTGAGAGGACAGGAAAATTCACCCCTCCACTTT.

CDR3 nucleotide sequence: TGTGCCAGCAGCCAAGTATCTCTCAGAGTTTGGAACACTGAAGCTTTCTTT. It specifies CASSQVSLRVWNTEAFF. This chain joins TRBV14 and TRBJ1-1; D is unclear. The V gene lost 1 base and the J gene lost 1 base, with 16 bases spanning the gap. CDR3 length: 17 amino acids. CDR1 and CDR2 (germline): SGHDN, FVKESK.

The J gene is TRBJ1-3, the V gene TRBV9; 8 bases are shared with TRBD1. The V gene's germline CDR1 is SGDLS and CDR2 YYNGEE. V shed 2 bases and J 0 bases; nucleotides not matched to a gene: 1. This CDR3 has 15 amino acids. Here the CDR3 reads CASSVGTGSGNTIYF. The CDR3, as DNA: TGTGCCAGCAGCGTTGGGACAGGCTCTGGAAACACCATATATTTT.

This clone was seen only a few times. The rearrangement links TRBV19 to TRBJ2-5, with 10 positions matching TRBD1. CDR3 length: 14 residues. Trimming removed 4 bases from V and 4 bases from J; junction bases left unmatched: 3. CDR1 and CDR2 from the germline V gene are LNHDA and SQIVND (reference sequence). The CDR3 nucleotides are TGTGCCAGTAGTACGACAGGGGGCGCAGAGACCCAGTACTTC. As protein: CASSTTGGAETQYF. The whole variable domain, remainder taken from reference TRBV19 and TRBJ2-5, is DGGITQSPKYLFRKEGQNVTLSCEQNLNHDAMYWYRQDPGQGLRLIYYSQIVNDFQKGDIAEGYSVSREKKESFPLTVTSAQKNPTAFYLCASSTTGGAETQYFGPGTRLLVL.

V gene TRBV18 combines with J gene TRBJ2-5; no firm D call. The germline gives CDR1 KGHSH, CDR2 LQKENI. The CDR3 runs to 14 residues. Deletions cut 0 bases from V and 3 bases from J, with 8 bases between. Here the CDR3 reads CASSPPSEKETQYF. CDR3 nucleotides: TGTGCCAGCTCACCACCGTCAGAGAAAGAGACCCAGTACTTC.

The rearrangement joins TRBV10-1 to TRBJ2-7; 10 positions match TRBD1. Germline CDR1 reads WNHNN; CDR2 reads SYGVQD (reference sequence). The V and J ends lost 4 bases and 2 bases, in that order; junction bases with no gene match: 5. The length of the CDR3 is 15 residues. The CDR3 region is CASSAGTGAAYEQYF. The CDR3 DNA follows: TGCGCCAGCAGTGCGGGGACAGGGGCCGCCTACGAGCAGTACTTC.

The rearrangement joins TRBV18 to TRBJ1-2; D unclear. The germline gives CDR1 KGHSH, CDR2 LQKENI. The V end lost 2 bases, the J end lost 4 bases, and 17 bases lay between the germline ends. The CDR3 is made up of 16 amino acids. The CDR3 protein is CASSPAVGASGYGYTF. The DNA of the CDR3 is TGTGCCAGCTCACCAGCCGTCGGTGCCTCTGGCTATGGCTACACCTTC.

The chain uses TRBV18 and TRBJ2-7, with D possibly called TRBD1 or TRBD2 (5 bases each). This CDR3 spans 16 amino acids. Trimming removed 4 bases from V and 6 bases from J, with 22 bases in between. The V gene's germline CDR1 is KGHSH and CDR2 LQKENI. The chain's CDR3 is CASSRSWGLEGGEQYF. The CDR3 DNA follows: TGTGCCAGCTCACGGTCTTGGGGCCTGGAAGGAGGCGAGCAGTACTTC. Based on the CDR3 plus reference TRBV18 and TRBJ2-7, the full variable domain is NAGVMQNPRHLVRRRGQEARLRCSPMKGHSHVYWYRQLPEEGLKFMVYLQKENIIDESGMPKERFSAEFPKEGPSILRIQQVVRGDSAAYFCASSRSWGLEGGEQYFGPGTRLTVT.

This sequence joins TRBV28 and TRBJ2-5; TRBD1 matches 9 bases. The CDR3 contains 14 residues. Trimming cost V 10 bases and J 3 bases; bases outside gene matches: 9. CDR1 and CDR2 from the germline V gene are MDHEN and SYDVKM. The chain's CDR3 is CATTGGSDEETQYF. As DNA, the CDR3 is TGTGCCACAACAGGGGGCTCTGACGAAGAGACCCAGTACTTC.

The V and J genes are TRBV7-9 and TRBJ2-1; TRBD2 agrees at 12 bases. CDR1 and CDR2 from the germline V gene are SEHNR and FQNEAQ (reference sequence). V was pared by 5 bases and J by 9 bases, with 5 bases of the junction left unmatched. This CDR3 is 14 amino acids long. CDR3 sequence: CASSLGLAGFEQFF. The DNA of the CDR3 is TGTGCCAGCAGCCTCGGACTAGCGGGGTTTGAGCAGTTCTTC. The full variable domain, in which reference TRBV7-9 and TRBJ2-1 provide the parts outside the CDR3, is DTGVSQNPRHKITKRGQNVTFRCDPISEHNRLYWYRQTLGQGPEFLTYFQNEAQLEKSRLLSDRFSAERPKGSFSTLEIQRTEQGDSAMYLCASSLGLAGFEQFFGPGTRLTVL.

This clone has a handful of counts. V and J are TRBV6-5 and TRBJ1-6; 8 bases are shared with TRBD1. V was clipped by 4 bases and J by 6 bases; unmatched bases: 5. CDR1 is MNHEY, CDR2 SVGAGI, per germline. The CDR3 consists of 15 residues. This CDR3 reads CASSSGGLINSPLHF. As DNA, the CDR3 is TGTGCCAGCAGTTCAGGGGGCCTCATTAATTCACCCCTCCACTTT.

This rearrangement joins TRBV5-1 to TRBJ2-5, with D perhaps matching TRBD2 (6 bases). The germline V gene encodes CDR1 SGHRS and CDR2 YFSETQ. The CDR3 spans 16 residues. Trimming stripped 0 bases from V and 5 bases from J, with 17 bases between. The CDR3 loop is CASSLEPRGTGETQYF. DNA of the CDR3: TGCGCCAGCAGCTTGGAGCCTCGGGGGACGGGGGAGACCCAGTACTTC.

The chain uses TRBV28 and TRBJ2-7; 7 bases are shared with TRBD2. V lost 2 bases and J lost 3; bases outside the gene matches: 10. Per germline, CDR1 MDHEN and CDR2 SYDVKM. The CDR3 length is 16 residues. CDR3 DNA: TGTGCCAGCAGTTTAGGGGGGGGAGGCCAGCTCTACGAGCAGTACTTC. Protein: CASSLGGGGQLYEQYF.